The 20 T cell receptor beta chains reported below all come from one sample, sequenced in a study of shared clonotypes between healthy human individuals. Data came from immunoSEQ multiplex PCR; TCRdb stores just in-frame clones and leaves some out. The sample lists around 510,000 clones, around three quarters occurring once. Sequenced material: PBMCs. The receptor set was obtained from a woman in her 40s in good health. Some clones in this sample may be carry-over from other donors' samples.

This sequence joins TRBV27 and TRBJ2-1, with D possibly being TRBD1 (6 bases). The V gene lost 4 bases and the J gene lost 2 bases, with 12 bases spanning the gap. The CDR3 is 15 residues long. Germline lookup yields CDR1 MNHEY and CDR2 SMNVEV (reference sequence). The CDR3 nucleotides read TGTGCCAGCAGTTCACAGGGTGAGGCCTACAATGAGCAGTTCTTC. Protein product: CASSSQGEAYNEQFF.

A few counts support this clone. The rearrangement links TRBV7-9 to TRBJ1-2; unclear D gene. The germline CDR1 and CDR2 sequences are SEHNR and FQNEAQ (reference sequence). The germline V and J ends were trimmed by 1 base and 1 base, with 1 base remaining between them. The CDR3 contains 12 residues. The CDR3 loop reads CASSLDNYGYTF. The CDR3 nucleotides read TGTGCCAGCAGCTTAGATAACTATGGCTACACCTTC.

The CDR3 sequence is CSVGLSASTDTQYF. The CDR3 DNA reads as TGCAGCGTTGGGCTAAGCGCTAGCACAGATACGCAGTATTTT. The chain is built from TRBV29-1 and TRBJ2-3; no definite D call. CDR1 SQVTM and CDR2 ANQGSEA come from the germline V gene. V lost 4 bases and J 0 bases, leaving 11 bases between the germline ends. The CDR3 contains 14 residues.

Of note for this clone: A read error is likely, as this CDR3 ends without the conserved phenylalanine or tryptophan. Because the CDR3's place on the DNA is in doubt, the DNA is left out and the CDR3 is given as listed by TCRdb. This chain's CDR3 is CASSGRTSGRALVG. V gene TRBV2 combines with J gene TRBJ2-4; TRBD2, as called in the table, went unchecked against the DNA. CDR1 SNHLY and CDR2 FYNNEI come from the germline V gene. Termini included, the CDR3 measures 14 amino acids.

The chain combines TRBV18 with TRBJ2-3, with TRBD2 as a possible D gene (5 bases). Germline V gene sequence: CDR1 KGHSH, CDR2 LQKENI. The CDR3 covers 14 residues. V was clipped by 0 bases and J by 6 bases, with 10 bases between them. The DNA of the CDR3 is TGTGCCAGCTCACCACCGTCTAGCAGTGATACGCAGTATTTT. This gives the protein CASSPPSSSDTQYF. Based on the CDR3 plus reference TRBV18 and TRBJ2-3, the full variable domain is NAGVMQNPRHLVRRRGQEARLRCSPMKGHSHVYWYRQLPEEGLKFMVYLQKENIIDESGMPKERFSAEFPKEGPSILRIQQVVRGDSAAYFCASSPPSSSDTQYFGPGTRLTVL.

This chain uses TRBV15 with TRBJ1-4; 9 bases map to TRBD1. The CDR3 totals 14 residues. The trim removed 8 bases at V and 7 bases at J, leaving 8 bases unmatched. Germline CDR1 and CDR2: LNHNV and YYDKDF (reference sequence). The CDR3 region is CATGQGRESEKLFF. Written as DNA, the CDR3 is TGTGCCACCGGACAGGGGAGGGAAAGTGAAAAACTGTTTTTT.

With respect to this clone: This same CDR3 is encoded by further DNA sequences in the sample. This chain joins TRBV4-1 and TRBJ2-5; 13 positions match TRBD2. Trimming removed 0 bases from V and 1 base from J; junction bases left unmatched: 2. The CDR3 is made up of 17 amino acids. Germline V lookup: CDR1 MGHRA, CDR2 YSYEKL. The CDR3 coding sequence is TGCGCCAGCAGCCAAGATTGGACTAGCGGGAGCCAAGAGACCCAGTACTTC. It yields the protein CASSQDWTSGSQETQYF.

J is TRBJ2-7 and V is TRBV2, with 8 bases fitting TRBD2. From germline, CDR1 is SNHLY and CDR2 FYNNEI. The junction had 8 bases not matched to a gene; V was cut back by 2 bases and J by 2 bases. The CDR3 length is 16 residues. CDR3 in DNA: TGTGCCAGCAGTGAAATAGGGTTGCGGGAGGCCTACGAGCAGTACTTC. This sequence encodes CASSEIGLREAYEQYF. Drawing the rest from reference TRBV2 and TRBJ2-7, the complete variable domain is EPEVTQTPSHQVTQMGQEVILRCVPISNHLYFYWYRQILGQKVEFLVSFYNNEISEKSEIFDDQFSVERPDGSNFTLKIRSTKLEDSAMYFCASSEIGLREAYEQYFGPGTRLTVT.

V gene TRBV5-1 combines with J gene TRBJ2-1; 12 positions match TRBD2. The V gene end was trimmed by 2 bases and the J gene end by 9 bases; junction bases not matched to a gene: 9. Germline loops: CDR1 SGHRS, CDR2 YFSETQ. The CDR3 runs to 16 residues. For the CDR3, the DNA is TGCGCCAGCAGCTTTCTGACTAGCGGGAGTGGGAGTGAGCAGTTCTTC. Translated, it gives CASSFLTSGSGSEQFF.

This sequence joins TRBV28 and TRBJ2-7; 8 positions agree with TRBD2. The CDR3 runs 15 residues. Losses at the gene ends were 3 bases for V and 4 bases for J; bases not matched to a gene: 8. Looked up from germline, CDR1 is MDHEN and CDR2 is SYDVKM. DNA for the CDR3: TGTGCCAGCAGTTTCCGCGGAGCGGGGGAGTACGAGCAGTACTTC. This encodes CASSFRGAGEYEQYF.

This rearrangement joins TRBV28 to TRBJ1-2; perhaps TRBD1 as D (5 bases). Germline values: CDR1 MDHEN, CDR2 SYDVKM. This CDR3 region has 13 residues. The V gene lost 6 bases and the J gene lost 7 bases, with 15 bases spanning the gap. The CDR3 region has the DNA TGTGCCAGCAGAATGGGGGGTGTGCGTGGCTACACCTTC. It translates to CASRMGGVRGYTF.

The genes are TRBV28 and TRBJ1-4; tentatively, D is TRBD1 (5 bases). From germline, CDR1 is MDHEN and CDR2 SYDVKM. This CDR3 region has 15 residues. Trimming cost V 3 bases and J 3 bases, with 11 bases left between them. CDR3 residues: CASSFSGQSNEKLFF. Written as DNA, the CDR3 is TGTGCCAGCAGTTTTTCAGGGCAGTCTAATGAAAAACTGTTTTTT. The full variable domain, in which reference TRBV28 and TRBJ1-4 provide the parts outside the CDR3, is DVKVTQSSRYLVKRTGEKVFLECVQDMDHENMFWYRQDPGLGLRLIYFSYDVKMKEKGDIPEGYSVSREKKERFSLILESASTNQTSMYLCASSFSGQSNEKLFFGSGTQLSVL.

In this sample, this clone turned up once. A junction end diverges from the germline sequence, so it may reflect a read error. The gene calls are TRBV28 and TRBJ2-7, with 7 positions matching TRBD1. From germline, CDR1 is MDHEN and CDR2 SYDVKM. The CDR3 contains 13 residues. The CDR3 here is CASRTGVGYGQYF. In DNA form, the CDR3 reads TGTGCCAGCAGAACAGGGGTGGGATACGGGCAGTACTTC. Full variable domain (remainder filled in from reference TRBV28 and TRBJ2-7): DVKVTQSSRYLVKRTGEKVFLECVQDMDHENMFWYRQDPGLGLRLIYFSYDVKMKEKGDIPEGYSVSREKKERFSLILESASTNQTSMYLCASRTGVGYGQYFGPGTRLTVT.

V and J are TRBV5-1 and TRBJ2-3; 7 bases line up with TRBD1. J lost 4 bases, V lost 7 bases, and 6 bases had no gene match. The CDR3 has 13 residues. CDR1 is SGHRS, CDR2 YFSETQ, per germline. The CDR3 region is CASRDSVADTQYF. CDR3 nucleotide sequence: TGCGCCAGCCGGGACAGCGTAGCAGATACGCAGTATTTT.

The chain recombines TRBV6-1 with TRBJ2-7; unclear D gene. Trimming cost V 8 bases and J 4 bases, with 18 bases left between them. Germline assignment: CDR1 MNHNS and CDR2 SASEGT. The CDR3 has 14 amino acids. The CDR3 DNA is TGTGCCAGCTCTGGCCCATCGTTCGGGTACGAGCAGTACTTC. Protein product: CASSGPSFGYEQYF.

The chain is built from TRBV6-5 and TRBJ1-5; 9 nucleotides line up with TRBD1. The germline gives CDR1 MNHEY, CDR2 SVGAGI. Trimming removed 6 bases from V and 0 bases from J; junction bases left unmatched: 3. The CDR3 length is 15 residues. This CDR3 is CASRQGAGSNQPQHF. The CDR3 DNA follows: TGTGCCAGCAGACAGGGGGCTGGTAGCAATCAGCCCCAGCATTTT.

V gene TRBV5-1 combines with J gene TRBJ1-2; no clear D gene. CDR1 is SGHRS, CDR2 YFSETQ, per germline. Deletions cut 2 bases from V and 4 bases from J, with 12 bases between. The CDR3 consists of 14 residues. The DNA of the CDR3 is TGCGCCAGCAGCTTAGGGAGGGCCTCCTATGGCTACACCTTC. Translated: CASSLGRASYGYTF.

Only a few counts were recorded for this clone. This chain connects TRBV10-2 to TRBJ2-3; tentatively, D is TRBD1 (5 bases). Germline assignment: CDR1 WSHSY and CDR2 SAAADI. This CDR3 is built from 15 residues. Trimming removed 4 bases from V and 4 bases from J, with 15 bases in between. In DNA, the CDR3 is TGCGCCAGCAGTGTTGGGGCCGCATCCTCAGATACGCAGTATTTT. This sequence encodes CASSVGAASSDTQYF.

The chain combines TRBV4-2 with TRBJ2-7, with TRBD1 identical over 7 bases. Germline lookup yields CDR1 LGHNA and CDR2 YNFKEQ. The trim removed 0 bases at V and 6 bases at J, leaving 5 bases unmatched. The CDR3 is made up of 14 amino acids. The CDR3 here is CASSQEQGPSEQYF. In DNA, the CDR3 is TGTGCCAGCAGCCAAGAACAGGGGCCCTCCGAGCAGTACTTC.

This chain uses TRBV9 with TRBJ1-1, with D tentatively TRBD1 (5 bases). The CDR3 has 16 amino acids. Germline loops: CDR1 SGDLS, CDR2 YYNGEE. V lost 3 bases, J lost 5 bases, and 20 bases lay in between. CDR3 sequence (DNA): TGTGCCAGCAGCGCGCATCTTCAGGGAACAGGTACTGAAGCTTTCTTT. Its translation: CASSAHLQGTGTEAFF.